One TCR beta chain is described in this entry. The repertoire was sequenced with immunoSEQ multiplex PCR; TCRdb's copy has only in-frame clones and lacks some. The top ten clones hold 0.6% to 0.7% of a sample with around 980,000 clones, roughly 74% of them seen once. The sample comes from a study of shared clonotypes between healthy human individuals. Sequenced sample: memory CD4+ T cells from PBMCs. Subset specified: CD45RA-negative fraction. The clonotype was recovered from a man aged 18 to 35 in good health. Some clones in this sample may be carry-over from other donors' samples.

CDR3: CASSVGGRALYNEQFF. Written as DNA, the CDR3 is TGTGCCAGCAGCGTAGGCGGGAGGGCCCTTTACAATGAGCAGTTCTTC. The chain employs TRBV9 and TRBJ2-1, with TRBD2 matching 9 bases. The V gene's germline CDR1 is SGDLS and CDR2 YYNGEE. J lost 4 bases, V lost 0 bases, and 5 bases had no gene match. The CDR3 runs 16 residues.